These T cell receptor beta chains were read from a single sample in a study of CDR3 diversity in severe acne. TCRdb ran MiXCR on the PCR reads and lists one entry per CDR3 protein. In the table there are tens of thousands of distinct CDR3 sequences, 50% to 65% of which are singletons. Source material: blood. These receptors were taken from a male donor in good health, without acne. CDR3s include the opening cysteine and the closing phenylalanine or tryptophan. A D gene is named only where the DNA matches it firmly. A clone size is listed for some rows: how often the clone was seen (once, few, many), or a class if it is expanded.

>NA|many|TRBV24-1|TRBJ1-4
CATSEITGFGEKLFF
TGTGCCACCAGTGAAATTACAGGTTTCGGTGAAAAACTGTTTTTT
>NA|NA|TRBV5-5|TRBJ2-2
CASSLQIREELFF
TGTGCCAGCAGCTTGCAGATCCGCGAGGAGCTGTTTTTT
>NA|NA|TRBV29-1|TRBJ1-2
CSVAGHQNGYTF
TGCAGCGTGGCGGGACACCAGAATGGCTACACCTTC
>TRBD1|many|TRBV4-1|TRBJ1-4
CASSLGQGLEKLFF
TGCGCCAGCAGCCTGGGACAGGGGCTTGAAAAACTGTTTTTT
>TRBD1|NA|TRBV4-1|TRBJ2-4
CASSQTGGKNIQYF
TGCGCCAGCAGCCAAACAGGGGGCAAAAACATTCAGTACTTC
>NA|NA|TRBV6-5|TRBJ2-7
CASSERAEGYYEQYF
TGTGCCAGCAGTGAAAGAGCGGAGGGGTACTACGAGCAGTACTTC
>TRBD2|NA|TRBV30|TRBJ2-3
CAWSGGARTDTQYF
TGTGCCTGGAGCGGGGGGGCTCGCACAGATACGCAGTATTTT
>TRBD2|few|TRBV20-1|TRBJ2-1
CSAAGTSNEQFF
TGCAGTGCAGCCGGGACTAGCAATGAGCAGTTCTTC
>NA|NA|TRBV6-6|TRBJ1-6
CASRQWAGVNSPLHF
TGTGCCAGCAGACAGTGGGCAGGGGTAAATTCACCCCTCCACTTT
>NA|few|TRBV2|TRBJ1-1
CASSVQMNTEAFF
TGTGCCAGCAGTGTACAGATGAACACTGAAGCTTTCTTT
>NA|NA|TRBV5-4|TRBJ1-1
CASSPRDQGTEAFF
TGTGCCAGCAGCCCCCGGGATCAGGGGACTGAAGCTTTCTTT
>TRBD1|many|TRBV27|TRBJ2-7
CASSLDRGREQYF
TGTGCCAGCAGCCTGGACAGGGGACGGGAGCAGTACTTC
>TRBD2|NA|TRBV20-1|TRBJ2-5
CSATSGRTETQYF
TGCAGTGCTACTAGCGGGAGGACGGAGACCCAGTACTTC
>NA|many|TRBV7-2|TRBJ2-5
CASSLTSSETGTQYF
TGTGCCAGCAGCTTAACTAGCAGTGAAACAGGGACCCAGTACTTC
>NA|NA|TRBV4-1|TRBJ1-2
CASRSLTGLYGYTF
TGCGCCAGCAGATCGTTGACAGGCCTCTATGGCTACACCTTC
>NA|many|TRBV4-1|TRBJ1-3
CASSQDGEQGSGNTIYF
TGCGCCAGCAGCCAAGATGGGGAACAGGGCTCTGGAAACACCATATATTTT
>NA|NA|TRBV20-1|TRBJ1-5
CSARKRGARTDTQHF
TGCAGTGCCCGCAAGCGGGGGGCTCGCACAGATACGCAGCATTTT
>TRBD2|NA|TRBV20-1|TRBJ2-6
CSARDASGGANVLTF
TGCAGTGCTAGAGATGCTAGCGGGGGGGCCAACGTCCTGACTTTC
>NA|NA|TRBV7-9|TRBJ2-7
CASSPGLSDEQYF
TGTGCCAGCAGCCCGGGCCTCTCCGACGAGCAGTACTTC
>TRBD2|NA|TRBV20-1|TRBJ2-1
CSARPAGDYNEQFF
TGCAGTGCTAGACCAGCGGGAGACTACAATGAGCAGTTCTTC
>TRBD1|NA|TRBV20-1|TRBJ2-7
CSARGGTGDSYEQYF
TGCAGTGCTAGAGGCGGGACAGGCGACTCCTACGAGCAGTACTTC
>NA|few|TRBV7-9|TRBJ2-7
CASSHLPSDAYEQYF
TGTGCCAGCAGCCACCTCCCATCAGATGCCTACGAGCAGTACTTC
>NA|once|TRBV6-5|TRBJ1-5
CASSYSNPFFSASNQPQHF
TGTGCCAGCAGTTACTCGAACCCCTTTTTTTCAGCGAGCAATCAGCCCCAGCATTTT
>NA|many|TRBV2|TRBJ1-1
CASSDPGLMNTEAFF
TGTGCCAGCAGCGATCCGGGACTCATGAACACTGAAGCTTTCTTT
>NA|NA|TRBV9|TRBJ1-1
CASSVATRNTEAFF
TGTGCCAGCAGCGTAGCTACGAGGAACACTGAAGCTTTCTTT
>TRBD1|many|TRBV5-1|TRBJ1-5
CASSPTGFRQPQHF
TGCGCCAGCAGCCCGACAGGGTTCAGGCAGCCCCAGCATTTT
>TRBD2|NA|TRBV7-2|TRBJ2-3
CASSSTSGTLGTDTQYF
TGTGCCAGCAGTTCGACTAGCGGGACGTTAGGCACAGATACGCAGTATTTT
>TRBD1|NA|TRBV24-1|TRBJ2-7
CATSDPGTGGHHYEQYF
TGTGCCACCAGTGACCCCGGGACAGGGGGGCATCACTACGAGCAGTACTTC
>NA|many|TRBV11-1|TRBJ1-1
CASSLARGSYTEAFF
TGTGCCAGCAGCTTAGCTCGGGGGTCGTACACTGAAGCTTTCTTT
>NA|NA|TRBV13|TRBJ1-5
CASSLRAGSNQPQHF
TGTGCCAGCAGCTTACGAGCCGGAAGCAATCAGCCCCAGCATTTT
>NA|NA|TRBV28|TRBJ2-4
CASSLGGGIAKNIQYF
TGTGCCAGCAGTTTAGGGGGGGGCATAGCCAAAAACATTCAGTACTTC
>NA|NA|TRBV5-4|TRBJ2-5
CASSPRQTTSSPLHFGNGTQYF
NA
>NA|many|TRBV6-5|TRBJ1-2
CASSYSSPVGGYTF
TGTGCCAGCAGTTATTCGTCCCCGGTGGGAGGCTACACCTTC
>NA|many|TRBV19|TRBJ1-2
CASSLQGLEGYTF
TGTGCCAGTAGCCTACAGGGACTAGAGGGCTACACCTTC
>TRBD2|NA|TRBV7-2|TRBJ2-7
CASSWGSGGYYEQYF
TGTGCCAGCAGCTGGGGTAGCGGGGGGTATTACGAGCAGTACTTC
>NA|NA|TRBV7-2|TRBJ2-5
CASSQIETQYF
TGTGCCAGCAGCCAAATAGAGACCCAGTACTTC
>NA|many|TRBV7-3|TRBJ1-1
CASSLGPENTEAFF
TGTGCCAGCAGCCTCGGGCCAGAGAACACTGAAGCTTTCTTT
>TRBD2|NA|TRBV20-1|TRBJ2-5
CSALVAGGSTQYF
TGCAGTGCTCTTGTAGCGGGGGGAAGCACCCAGTACTTC
>TRBD1|NA|TRBV5-1|TRBJ1-2
CASSRETGVNYGYTF
TGCGCCAGCAGCAGGGAGACAGGGGTTAACTATGGCTACACCTTC
>TRBD2|NA|TRBV20-1|TRBJ2-1
CSAFRTSGGAFCEQFF
TGCAGTGCTTTTAGGACTAGCGGGGGGGCATTCTGTGAGCAGTTCTTC
>TRBD2|NA|TRBV15|TRBJ2-1
CATSTGLAGGRNEQFF
TGTGCCACCAGCACCGGACTAGCGGGGGGGCGGAATGAGCAGTTCTTC
>NA|NA|TRBV20-1|TRBJ1-6
CSVTRGLGLVTSRNSPLHF
TGCAGTGTCACGCGAGGCCTGGGGTTGGTGACTAGCCGGAATTCACCCCTCCACTTT
>NA|many|TRBV4-1|TRBJ2-7
CASSQEPYSREQYF
TGCGCCAGCAGCCAAGAGCCCTACTCTCGGGAGCAGTACTTC
>NA|NA|TRBV6-5|TRBJ1-2
CASSYSHNYGYTF
TGTGCCAGCAGTTATTCCCATAACTATGGCTACACCTTC
>NA|few|TRBV10-3|TRBJ2-5
CASQGGETQYF
TGTGCCAGCCAGGGGGGGGAGACCCAGTACTTC